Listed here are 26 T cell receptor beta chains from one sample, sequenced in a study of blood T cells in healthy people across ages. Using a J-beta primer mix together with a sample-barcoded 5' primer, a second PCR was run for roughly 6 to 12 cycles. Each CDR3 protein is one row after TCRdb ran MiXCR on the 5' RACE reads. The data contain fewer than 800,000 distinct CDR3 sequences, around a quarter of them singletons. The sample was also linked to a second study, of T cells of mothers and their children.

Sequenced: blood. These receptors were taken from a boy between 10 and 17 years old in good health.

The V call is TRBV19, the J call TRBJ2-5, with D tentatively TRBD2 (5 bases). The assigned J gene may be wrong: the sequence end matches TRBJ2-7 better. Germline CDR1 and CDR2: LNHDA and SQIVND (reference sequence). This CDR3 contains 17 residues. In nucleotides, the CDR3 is TGTGCCAGTAGCGACATCAATACGCCACGAGGGCCCTACGAGCAGTACTTC. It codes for CASSDINTPRGPYEQYF.

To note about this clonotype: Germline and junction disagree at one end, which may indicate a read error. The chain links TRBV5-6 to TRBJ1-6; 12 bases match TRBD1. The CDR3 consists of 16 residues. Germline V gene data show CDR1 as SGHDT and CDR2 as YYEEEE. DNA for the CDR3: TGTGCCAGCAACTTGGGACAGGGGGCGTTCCATTCACCCCTCCACTTT. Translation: CASNLGQGAFHSPLHF.

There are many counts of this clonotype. The CDR3 coding sequence is TGTGCCAGCAGCCCGACGGGTGGATCCTACGAGCAGTACTTC. Translating it yields CASSPTGGSYEQYF. V and J are TRBV9 and TRBJ2-7; the D is unclear. Germline V CDR1 and CDR2: SGDLS, YYNGEE. Trimming stripped 4 bases from V and 1 base from J, with 12 bases between. This CDR3 is 14 amino acids long.

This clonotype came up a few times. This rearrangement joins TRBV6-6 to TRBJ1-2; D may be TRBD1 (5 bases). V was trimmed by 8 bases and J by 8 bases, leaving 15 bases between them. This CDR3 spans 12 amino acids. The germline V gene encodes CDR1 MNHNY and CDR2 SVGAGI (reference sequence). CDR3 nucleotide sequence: TGTGCCAGCCAGGGCCCGAAGAGAGGCTACACCTTC. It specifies CASQGPKRGYTF.

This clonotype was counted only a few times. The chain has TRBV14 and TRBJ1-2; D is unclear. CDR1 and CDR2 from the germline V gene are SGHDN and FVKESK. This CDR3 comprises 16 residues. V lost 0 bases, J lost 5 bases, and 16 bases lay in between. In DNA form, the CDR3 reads TGTGCCAGCAGCCAAGATCTTGAGGTACAGCTTTATGGCTACACCTTC. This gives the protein CASSQDLEVQLYGYTF.

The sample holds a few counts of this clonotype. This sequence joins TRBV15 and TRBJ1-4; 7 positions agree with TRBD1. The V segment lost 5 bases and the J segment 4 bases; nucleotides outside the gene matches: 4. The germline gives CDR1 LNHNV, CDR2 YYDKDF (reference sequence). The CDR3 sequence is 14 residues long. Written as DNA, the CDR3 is TGTGCCACCAGCGGGGACAGATTTAATGAAAAACTGTTTTTT. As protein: CATSGDRFNEKLFF. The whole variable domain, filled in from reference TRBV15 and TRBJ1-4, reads DAMVIQNPRYQVTQFGKPVTLSCSQTLNHNVMYWYQQKSSQAPKLLFHYYDKDFNNEADTPDNFQSRRPNTSFCFLDIRSPGLGDTAMYLCATSGDRFNEKLFFGSGTQLSVL.

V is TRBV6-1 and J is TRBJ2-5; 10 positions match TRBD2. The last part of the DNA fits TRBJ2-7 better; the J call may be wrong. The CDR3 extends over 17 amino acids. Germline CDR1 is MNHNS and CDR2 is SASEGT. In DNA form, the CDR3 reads TGTGCCAGCGATCGACCCTGGACTAGCGGAACGTACTACGAGCAGTACTTC. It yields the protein CASDRPWTSGTYYEQYF.

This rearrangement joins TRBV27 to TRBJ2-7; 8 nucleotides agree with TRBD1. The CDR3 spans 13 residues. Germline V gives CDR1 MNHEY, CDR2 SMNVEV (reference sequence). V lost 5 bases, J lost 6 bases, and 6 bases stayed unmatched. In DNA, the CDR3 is TGTGCCAGCAGTACGACAGGGGTGCCCGAGCAGTACTTC. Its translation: CASSTTGVPEQYF.

CDR3 protein: CASSQDRGHPYEQYF. CDR3 DNA: TGCGCCAGCAGCCAAGACAGGGGCCACCCTTACGAGCAGTACTTC. This chain connects TRBV4-3 to TRBJ2-7, with D possibly matching TRBD1 (6 bases). Per germline, CDR1 LGHNA and CDR2 YSLEER. The V end lost 0 bases, the J end lost 4 bases, and 13 bases lay between the germline ends. The CDR3 spans 15 residues.

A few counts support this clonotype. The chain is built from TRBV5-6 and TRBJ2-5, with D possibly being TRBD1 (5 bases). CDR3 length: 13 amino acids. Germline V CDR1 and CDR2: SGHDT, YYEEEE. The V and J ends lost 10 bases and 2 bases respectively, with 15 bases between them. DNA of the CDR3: TGTGCCGGCGCACGAAGACAGCAAGAGACCCAGTACTTC. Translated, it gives CAGARRQQETQYF.

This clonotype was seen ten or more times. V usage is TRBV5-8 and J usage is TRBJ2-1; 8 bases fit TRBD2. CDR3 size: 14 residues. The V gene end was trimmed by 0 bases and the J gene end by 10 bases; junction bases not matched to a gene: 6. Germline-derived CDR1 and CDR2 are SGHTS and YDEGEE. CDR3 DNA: TGTGCCAGCAGCTTGGCAGCGGGAGTGGGGGAGCAGTTCTTC. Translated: CASSLAAGVGEQFF.

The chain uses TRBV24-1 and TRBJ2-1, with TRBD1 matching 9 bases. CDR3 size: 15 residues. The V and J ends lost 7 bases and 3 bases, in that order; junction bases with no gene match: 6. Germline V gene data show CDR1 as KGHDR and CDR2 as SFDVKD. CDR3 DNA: TGTGCCACCAGCGATCAGACAGGGGGCTACAATGAGCAGTTCTTC. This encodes CATSDQTGGYNEQFF.

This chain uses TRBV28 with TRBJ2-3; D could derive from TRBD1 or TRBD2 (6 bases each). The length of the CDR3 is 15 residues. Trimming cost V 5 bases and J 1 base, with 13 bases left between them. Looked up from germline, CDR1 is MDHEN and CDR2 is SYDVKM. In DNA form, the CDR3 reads TGTGCCAGCAGTCAAAACAGGGAGGGCACAGATACGCAGTATTTT. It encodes CASSQNREGTDTQYF. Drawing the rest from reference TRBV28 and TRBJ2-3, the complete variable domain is DVKVTQSSRYLVKRTGEKVFLECVQDMDHENMFWYRQDPGLGLRLIYFSYDVKMKEKGDIPEGYSVSREKKERFSLILESASTNQTSMYLCASSQNREGTDTQYFGPGTRLTVL.

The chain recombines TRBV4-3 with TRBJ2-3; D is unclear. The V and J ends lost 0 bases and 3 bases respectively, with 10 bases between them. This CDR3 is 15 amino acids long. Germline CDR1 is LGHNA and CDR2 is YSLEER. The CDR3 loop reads CASSQDLSRTDTQYF. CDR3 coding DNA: TGCGCCAGCAGCCAAGATTTATCTAGAACAGATACGCAGTATTTT.

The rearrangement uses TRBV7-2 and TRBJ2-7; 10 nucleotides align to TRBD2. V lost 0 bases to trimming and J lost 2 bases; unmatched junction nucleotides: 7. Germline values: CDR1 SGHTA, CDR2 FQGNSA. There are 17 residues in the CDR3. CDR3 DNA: TGTGCCAGCAGCTTAGCGCGTCTAGCGGGGGTAACCTACGAGCAGTACTTC. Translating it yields CASSLARLAGVTYEQYF. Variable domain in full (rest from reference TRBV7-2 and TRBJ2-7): GAGVSQSPSNKVTEKGKDVELRCDPISGHTALYWYRQSLGQGLEFLIYFQGNSAPDKSGLPSDRFSAERTGGSVSTLTIQRTQQEDSAVYLCASSLARLAGVTYEQYFGPGTRLTVT.

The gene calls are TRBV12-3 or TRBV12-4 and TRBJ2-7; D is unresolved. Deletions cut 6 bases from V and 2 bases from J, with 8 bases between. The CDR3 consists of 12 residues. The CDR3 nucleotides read TGTGCCAGCAGGGCAGATACCTACGAGCAGTACTTC. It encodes CASRADTYEQYF.

CDR3: CASSGDRPPYEQYF. CDR3 nucleotide sequence: TGTGCCAGCAGTGGGGACAGGCCGCCCTACGAGCAGTACTTC. The gene calls are TRBV2 and TRBJ2-5, with TRBD1 matching 8 bases. The J call is doubtful: the DNA matches TRBJ2-7 better. The CDR3 runs 14 residues. CDR1 is SNHLY, CDR2 FYNNEI, per germline.

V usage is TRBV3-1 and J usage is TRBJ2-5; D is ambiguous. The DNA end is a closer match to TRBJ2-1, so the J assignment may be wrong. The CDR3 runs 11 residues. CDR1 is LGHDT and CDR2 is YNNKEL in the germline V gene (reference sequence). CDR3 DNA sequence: TGTGCCAGCACCTCCAGTGATGAGCAGTTCTTC. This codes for CASTSSDEQFF.

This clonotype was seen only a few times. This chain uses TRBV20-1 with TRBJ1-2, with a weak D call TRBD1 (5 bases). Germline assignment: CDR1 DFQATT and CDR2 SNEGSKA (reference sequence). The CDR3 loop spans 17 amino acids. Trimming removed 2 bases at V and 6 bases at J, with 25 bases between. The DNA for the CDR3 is TGCAGTGCTAGAAGCGCCCGACGCAGGGCATCCGGGGATGGCTACACCTTC. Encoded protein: CSARSARRRASGDGYTF.

The CDR3 reads CASSYSTPGTEAFF. The CDR3 DNA reads TGTGCCAGCAGTTACTCCACTCCTGGCACTGAAGCTTTCTTT. The V call is TRBV6-2 or TRBV6-3, the J call TRBJ1-1; D unresolved. The CDR3 is made up of 14 amino acids. Germline CDR1 MNHEY, CDR2 SVGEGT. The germline V and J ends were trimmed by 0 bases and 4 bases, with 9 bases remaining between them.

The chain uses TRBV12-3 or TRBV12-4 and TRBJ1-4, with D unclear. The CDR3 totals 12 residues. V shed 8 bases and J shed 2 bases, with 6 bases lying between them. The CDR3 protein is CASVATNEKLFF. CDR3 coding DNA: TGTGCCAGCGTGGCTACTAATGAAAAACTGTTTTTT.

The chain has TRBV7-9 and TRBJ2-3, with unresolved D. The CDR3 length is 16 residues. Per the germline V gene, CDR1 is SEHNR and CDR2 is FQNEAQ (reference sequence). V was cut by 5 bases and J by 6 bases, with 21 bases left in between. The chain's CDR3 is CASSRGPPRMVDTQYF. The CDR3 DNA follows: TGTGCCAGCAGCCGTGGACCCCCGAGAATGGTGGATACGCAGTATTTT. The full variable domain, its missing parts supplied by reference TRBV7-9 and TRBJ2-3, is DTGVSQNPRHKITKRGQNVTFRCDPISEHNRLYWYRQTLGQGPEFLTYFQNEAQLEKSRLLSDRFSAERPKGSFSTLEIQRTEQGDSAMYLCASSRGPPRMVDTQYFGPGTRLTVL.

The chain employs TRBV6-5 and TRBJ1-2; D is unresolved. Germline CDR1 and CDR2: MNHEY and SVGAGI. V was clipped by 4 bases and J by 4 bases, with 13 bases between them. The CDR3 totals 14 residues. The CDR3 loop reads CASSLRDIGYGYTF. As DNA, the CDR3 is TGTGCCAGCAGTTTAAGGGATATCGGCTATGGCTACACCTTC.

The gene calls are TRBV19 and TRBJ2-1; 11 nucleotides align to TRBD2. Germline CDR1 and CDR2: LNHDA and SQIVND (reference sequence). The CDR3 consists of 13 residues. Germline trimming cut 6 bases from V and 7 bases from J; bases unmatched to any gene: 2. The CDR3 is CASRPSGRNEQFF. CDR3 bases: TGTGCCAGTAGACCTAGCGGGAGGAATGAGCAGTTCTTC.

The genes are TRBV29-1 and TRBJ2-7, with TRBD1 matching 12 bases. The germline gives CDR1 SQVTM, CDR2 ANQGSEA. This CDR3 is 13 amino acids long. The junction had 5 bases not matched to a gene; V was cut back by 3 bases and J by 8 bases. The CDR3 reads CSVDPGQGAQQYF. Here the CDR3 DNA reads TGCAGCGTTGATCCGGGACAGGGGGCGCAGCAGTACTTC.

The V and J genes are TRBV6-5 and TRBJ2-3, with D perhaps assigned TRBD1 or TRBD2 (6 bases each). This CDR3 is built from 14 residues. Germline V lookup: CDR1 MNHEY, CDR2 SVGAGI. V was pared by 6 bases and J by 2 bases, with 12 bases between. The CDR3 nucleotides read TGTGCCAGCAGACCGGGGGCTTACACAGATACGCAGTATTTT. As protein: CASRPGAYTDTQYF.